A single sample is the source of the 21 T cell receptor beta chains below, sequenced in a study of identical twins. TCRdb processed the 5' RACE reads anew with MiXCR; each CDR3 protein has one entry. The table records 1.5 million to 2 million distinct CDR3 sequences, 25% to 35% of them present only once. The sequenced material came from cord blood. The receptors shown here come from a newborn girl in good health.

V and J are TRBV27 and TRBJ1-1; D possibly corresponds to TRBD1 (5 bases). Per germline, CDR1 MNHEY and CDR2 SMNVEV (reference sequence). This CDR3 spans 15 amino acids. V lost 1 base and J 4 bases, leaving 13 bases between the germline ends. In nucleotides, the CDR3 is TGTGCCAGCAGTTTATTGGGGCGGGGGAGCACTGAAGCTTTCTTT. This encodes CASSLLGRGSTEAFF.

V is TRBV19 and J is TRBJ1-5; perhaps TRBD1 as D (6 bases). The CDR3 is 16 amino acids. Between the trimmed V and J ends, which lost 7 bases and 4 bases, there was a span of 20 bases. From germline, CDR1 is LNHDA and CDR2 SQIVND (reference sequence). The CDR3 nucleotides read TGTGCCAGTACCTATTCATTGGACAGTGTAAATCAGCCCCAGCATTTT. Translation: CASTYSLDSVNQPQHF.

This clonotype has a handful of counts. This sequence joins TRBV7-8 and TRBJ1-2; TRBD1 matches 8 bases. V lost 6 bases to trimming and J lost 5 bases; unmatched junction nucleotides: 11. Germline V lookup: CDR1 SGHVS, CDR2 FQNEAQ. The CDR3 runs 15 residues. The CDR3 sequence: CASRQRGTGKYGYTF. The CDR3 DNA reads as TGTGCCAGCAGACAACGAGGGACAGGAAAATATGGCTACACCTTC.

In DNA form, the CDR3 reads TGTGCCAGCAGTCCCCCCCATGAGGACGAGCAGTACTTC. It encodes CASSPPHEDEQYF. The chain couples TRBV27 to TRBJ2-7, with no clear D. CDR1 and CDR2 from the germline V gene are MNHEY and SMNVEV (reference sequence). CDR3 length equals 13 residues. The germline V and J ends were trimmed by 5 bases and 5 bases, with 13 bases remaining between them.

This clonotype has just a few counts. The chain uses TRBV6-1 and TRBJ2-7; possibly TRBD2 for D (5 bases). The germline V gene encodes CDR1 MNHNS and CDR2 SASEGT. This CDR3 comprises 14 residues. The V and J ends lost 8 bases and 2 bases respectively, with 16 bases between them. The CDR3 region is CASLAPTSTYEQYF. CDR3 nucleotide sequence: TGTGCCAGCCTAGCACCCACTTCCACCTACGAGCAGTACTTC.

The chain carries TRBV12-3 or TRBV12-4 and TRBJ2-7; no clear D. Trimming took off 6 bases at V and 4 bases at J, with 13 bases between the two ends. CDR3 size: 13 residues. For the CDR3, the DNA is TGTGCCAGCAGACTCAACAGAGCTTACGAGCAGTACTTC. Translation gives CASRLNRAYEQYF.

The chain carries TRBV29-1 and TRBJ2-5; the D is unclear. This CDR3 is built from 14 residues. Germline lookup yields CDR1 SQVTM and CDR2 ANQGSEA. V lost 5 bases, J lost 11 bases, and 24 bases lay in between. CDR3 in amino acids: CSVSRMAGYNEQYF. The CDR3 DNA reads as TGCAGCGTTTCCCGTATGGCAGGCTACAATGAGCAGTACTTC.

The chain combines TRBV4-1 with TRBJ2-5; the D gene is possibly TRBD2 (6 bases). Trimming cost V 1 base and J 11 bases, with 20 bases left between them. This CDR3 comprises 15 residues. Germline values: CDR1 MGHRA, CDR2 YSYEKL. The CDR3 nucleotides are TGCGCCAGCAGCCAAGGCCGGGAGTCCTACAATGAGCAGTACTTC. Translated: CASSQGRESYNEQYF.

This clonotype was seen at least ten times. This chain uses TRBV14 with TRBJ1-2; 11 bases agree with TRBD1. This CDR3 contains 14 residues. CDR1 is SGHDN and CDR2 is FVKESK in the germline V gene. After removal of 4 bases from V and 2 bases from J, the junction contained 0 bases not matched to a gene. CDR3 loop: CASSRTGGNYGYTF. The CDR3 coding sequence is TGTGCCAGCAGCCGGACAGGGGGCAACTATGGCTACACCTTC.

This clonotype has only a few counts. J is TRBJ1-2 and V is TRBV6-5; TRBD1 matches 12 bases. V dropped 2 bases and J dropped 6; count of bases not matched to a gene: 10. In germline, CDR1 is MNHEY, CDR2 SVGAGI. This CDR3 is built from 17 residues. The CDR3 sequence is CASSYSTTGTGGDGYTF. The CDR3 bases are TGTGCCAGCAGTTACAGTACTACCGGGACAGGGGGCGATGGCTACACCTTC.

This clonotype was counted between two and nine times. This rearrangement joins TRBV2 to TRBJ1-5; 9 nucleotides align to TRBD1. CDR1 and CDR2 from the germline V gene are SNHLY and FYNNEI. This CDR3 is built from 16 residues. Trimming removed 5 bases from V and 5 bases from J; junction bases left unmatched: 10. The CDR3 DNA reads TGTGCCAGCAGTCTTCCGGGACAGGGAGGGTATCAGCCCCAGCATTTT. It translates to CASSLPGQGGYQPQHF.

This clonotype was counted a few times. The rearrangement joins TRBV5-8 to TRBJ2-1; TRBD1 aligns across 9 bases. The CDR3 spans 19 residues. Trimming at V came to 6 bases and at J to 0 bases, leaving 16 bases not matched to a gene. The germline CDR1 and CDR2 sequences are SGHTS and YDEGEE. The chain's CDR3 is CASTPSWITGGSSYNEQFF. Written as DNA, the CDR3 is TGTGCCAGCACCCCTTCTTGGATAACAGGGGGCAGCTCCTACAATGAGCAGTTCTTC.

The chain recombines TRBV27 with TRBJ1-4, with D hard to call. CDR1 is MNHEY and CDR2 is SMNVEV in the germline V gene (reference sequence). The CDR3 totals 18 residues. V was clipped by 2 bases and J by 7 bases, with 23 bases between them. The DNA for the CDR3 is TGTGCCAGCAGTTTAAATTTTCGTTGGACCTCTTACGGTGAAAAACTGTTTTTT. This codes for CASSLNFRWTSYGEKLFF. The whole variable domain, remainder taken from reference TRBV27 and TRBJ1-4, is EAQVTQNPRYLITVTGKKLTVTCSQNMNHEYMSWYRQDPGLGLRQIYYSMNVEVTDKGDVPEGYKVSRKEKRNFPLILESPSPNQTSLYFCASSLNFRWTSYGEKLFFGSGTQLSVL.

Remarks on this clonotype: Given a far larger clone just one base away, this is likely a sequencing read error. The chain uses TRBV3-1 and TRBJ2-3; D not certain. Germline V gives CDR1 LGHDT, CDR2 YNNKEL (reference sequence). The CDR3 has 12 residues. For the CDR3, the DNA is TGTGCCAGCAGCCAAGTTGGAGATATGCAGTATTTT. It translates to CASSQVGDMQYF.

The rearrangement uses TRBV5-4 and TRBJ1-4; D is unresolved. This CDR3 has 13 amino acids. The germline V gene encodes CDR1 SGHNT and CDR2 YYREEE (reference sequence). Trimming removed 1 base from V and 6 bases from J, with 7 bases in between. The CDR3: CASSLKADEKLFF. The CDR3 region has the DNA TGTGCCAGCAGCTTGAAGGCGGATGAAAAACTGTTTTTT.

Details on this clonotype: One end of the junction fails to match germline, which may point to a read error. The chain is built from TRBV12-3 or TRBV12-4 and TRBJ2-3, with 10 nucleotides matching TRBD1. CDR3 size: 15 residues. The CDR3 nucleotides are TGTGCCAGCAACAGGACAGGGGGAAGCACAAATACGCAGTATTTT. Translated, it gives CASNRTGGSTNTQYF.

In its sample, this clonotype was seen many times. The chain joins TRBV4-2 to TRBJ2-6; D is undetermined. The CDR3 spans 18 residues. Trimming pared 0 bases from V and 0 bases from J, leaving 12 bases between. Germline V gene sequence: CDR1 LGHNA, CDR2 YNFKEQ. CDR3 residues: CASSQEHRVLSGANVLTF. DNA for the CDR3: TGTGCCAGCAGCCAAGAACACAGAGTCCTCTCTGGGGCCAACGTCCTGACTTTC.

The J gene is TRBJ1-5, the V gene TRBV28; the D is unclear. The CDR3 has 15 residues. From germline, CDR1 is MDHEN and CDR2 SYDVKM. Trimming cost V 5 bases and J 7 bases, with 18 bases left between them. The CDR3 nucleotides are TGTGCCAGCAGTGTAGCCATCTTCAGTGAGCAGCCCCAGCATTTT. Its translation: CASSVAIFSEQPQHF.

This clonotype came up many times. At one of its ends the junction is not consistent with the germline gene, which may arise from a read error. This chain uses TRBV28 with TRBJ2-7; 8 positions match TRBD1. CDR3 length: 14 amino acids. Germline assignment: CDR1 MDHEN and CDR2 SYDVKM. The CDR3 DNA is TGCGCCAGCAGCTTGACAGGGGCCTCCTACGAGCAGTACTTC. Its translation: CASSLTGASYEQYF. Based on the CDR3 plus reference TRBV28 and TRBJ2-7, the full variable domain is DVKVTQSSRYLVKRTGEKVFLECVQDMDHENMFWYRQDPGLGLRLIYFSYDVKMKEKGDIPEGYSVSREKKERFSLILESASTNQTSMYLCASSLTGASYEQYFGPGTRLTVT.

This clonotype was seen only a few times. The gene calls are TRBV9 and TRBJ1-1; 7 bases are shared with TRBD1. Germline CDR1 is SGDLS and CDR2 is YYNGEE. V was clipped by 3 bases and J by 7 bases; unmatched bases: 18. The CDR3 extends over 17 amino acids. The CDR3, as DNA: TGTGCCAGCAGCGAGTGGCCCCGCGAGGGGGCAGGTGTTGAAGCTTTCTTT. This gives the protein CASSEWPREGAGVEAFF.

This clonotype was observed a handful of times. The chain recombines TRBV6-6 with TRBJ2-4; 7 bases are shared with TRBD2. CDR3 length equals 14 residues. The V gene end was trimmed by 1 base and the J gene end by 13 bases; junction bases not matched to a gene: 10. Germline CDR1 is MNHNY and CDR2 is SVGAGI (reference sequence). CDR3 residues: CASSYYSQTREQYF. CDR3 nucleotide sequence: TGTGCCAGCAGTTACTATTCCCAGACGCGGGAGCAGTACTTC.